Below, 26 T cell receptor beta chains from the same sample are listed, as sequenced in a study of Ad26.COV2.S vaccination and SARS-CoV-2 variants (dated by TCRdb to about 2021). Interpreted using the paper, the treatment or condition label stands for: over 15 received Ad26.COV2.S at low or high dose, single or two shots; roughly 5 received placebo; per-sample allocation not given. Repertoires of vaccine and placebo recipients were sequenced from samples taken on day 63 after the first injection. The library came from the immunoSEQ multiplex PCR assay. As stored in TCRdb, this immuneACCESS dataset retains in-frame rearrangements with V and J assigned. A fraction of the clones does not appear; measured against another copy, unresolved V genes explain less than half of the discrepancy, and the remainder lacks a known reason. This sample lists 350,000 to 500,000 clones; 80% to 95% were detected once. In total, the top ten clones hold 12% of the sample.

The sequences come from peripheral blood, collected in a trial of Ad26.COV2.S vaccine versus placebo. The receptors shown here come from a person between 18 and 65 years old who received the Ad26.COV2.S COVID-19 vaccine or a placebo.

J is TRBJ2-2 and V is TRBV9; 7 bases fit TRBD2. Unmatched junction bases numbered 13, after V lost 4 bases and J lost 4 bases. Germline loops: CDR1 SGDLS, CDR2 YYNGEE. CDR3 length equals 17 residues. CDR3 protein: CASSRGKAGDLTGELFF. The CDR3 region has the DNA TGTGCCAGCAGCAGGGGTAAGGCGGGAGATCTCACCGGGGAGCTGTTTTTT. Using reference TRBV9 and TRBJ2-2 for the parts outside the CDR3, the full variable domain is DSGVTQTPKHLITATGQRVTLRCSPRSGDLSVYWYQQSLDQGLQFLIQYYNGEERAKGNILERFSAQQFPDLHSELNLSSLELGDSALYFCASSRGKAGDLTGELFFGEGSRLTVL.

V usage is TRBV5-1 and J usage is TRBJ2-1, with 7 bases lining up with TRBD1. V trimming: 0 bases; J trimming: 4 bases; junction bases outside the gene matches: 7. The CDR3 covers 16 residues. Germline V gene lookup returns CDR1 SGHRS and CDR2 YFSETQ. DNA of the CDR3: TGCGCCAGCAGCTTGGACATAAAGGGGGCATACAATGAGCAGTTCTTC. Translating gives CASSLDIKGAYNEQFF.

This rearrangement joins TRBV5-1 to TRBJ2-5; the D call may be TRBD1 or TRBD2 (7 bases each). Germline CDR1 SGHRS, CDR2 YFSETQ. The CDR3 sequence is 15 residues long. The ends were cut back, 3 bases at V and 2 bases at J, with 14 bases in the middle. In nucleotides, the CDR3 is TGCGCCAGCAGCTGGGGGGGACAGCCTCAAGAGACCCAGTACTTC. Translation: CASSWGGQPQETQYF.

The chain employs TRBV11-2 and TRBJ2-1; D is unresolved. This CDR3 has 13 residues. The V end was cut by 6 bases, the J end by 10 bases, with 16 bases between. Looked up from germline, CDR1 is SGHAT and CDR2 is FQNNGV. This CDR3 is CASSPRPEKEQFF. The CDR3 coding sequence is TGTGCCAGCAGTCCCCGGCCGGAGAAAGAGCAGTTCTTC.

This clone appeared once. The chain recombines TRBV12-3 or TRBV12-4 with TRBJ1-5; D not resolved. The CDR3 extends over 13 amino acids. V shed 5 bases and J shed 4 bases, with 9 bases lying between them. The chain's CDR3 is CASSLQDNQPQHF. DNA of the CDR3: TGTGCCAGCAGTCTGCAGGATAATCAGCCCCAGCATTTT.

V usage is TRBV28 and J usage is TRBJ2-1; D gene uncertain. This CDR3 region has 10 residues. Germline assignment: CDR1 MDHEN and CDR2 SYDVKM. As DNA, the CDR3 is TGTGTGAGGTCCTACAATGAGCAGTTCTTC. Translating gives CVRSYNEQFF.

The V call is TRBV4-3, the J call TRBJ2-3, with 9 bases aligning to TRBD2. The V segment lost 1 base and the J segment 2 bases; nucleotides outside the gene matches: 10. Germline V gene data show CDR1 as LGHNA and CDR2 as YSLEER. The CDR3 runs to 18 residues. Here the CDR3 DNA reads TGCGCCAGCAGCCAAGCCCCGACGACTAGCGGATCCACAGATACGCAGTATTTT. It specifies CASSQAPTTSGSTDTQYF.

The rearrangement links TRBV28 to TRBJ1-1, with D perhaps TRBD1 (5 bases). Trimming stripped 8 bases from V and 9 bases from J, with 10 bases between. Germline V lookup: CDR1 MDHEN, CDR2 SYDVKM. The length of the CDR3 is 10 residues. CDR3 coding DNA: TGTGCCAGCGGACATGGGCAAGCTTTCTTT. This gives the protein CASGHGQAFF.

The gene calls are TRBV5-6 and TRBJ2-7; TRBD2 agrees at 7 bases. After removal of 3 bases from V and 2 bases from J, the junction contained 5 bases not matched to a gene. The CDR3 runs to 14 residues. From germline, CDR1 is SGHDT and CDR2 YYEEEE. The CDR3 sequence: CASSSSSGPYEQYF. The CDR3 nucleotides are TGTGCCAGCAGCTCCTCTAGCGGACCCTACGAGCAGTACTTC.

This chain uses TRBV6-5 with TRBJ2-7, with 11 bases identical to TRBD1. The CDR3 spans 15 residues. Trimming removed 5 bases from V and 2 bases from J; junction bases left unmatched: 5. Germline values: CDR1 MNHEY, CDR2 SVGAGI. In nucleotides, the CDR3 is TGTGCCAGCAGTCCCCGGACAGGGGGCGCCTACGAGCAGTACTTC. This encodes CASSPRTGGAYEQYF.

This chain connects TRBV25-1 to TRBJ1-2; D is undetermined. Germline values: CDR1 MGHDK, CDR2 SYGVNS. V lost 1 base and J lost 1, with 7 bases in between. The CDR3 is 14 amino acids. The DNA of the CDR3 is TGTGCCAGCAGTGAATCCGCAGTTAACTATGGCTACACCTTC. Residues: CASSESAVNYGYTF.

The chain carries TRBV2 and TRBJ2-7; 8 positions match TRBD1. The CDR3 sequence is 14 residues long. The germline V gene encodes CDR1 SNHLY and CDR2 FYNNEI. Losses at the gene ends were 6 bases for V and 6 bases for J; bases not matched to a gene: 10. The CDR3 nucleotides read TGTGCCAGCAGCAAGGGACAGGCTGAGGGCGAGCAGTACTTC. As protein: CASSKGQAEGEQYF.

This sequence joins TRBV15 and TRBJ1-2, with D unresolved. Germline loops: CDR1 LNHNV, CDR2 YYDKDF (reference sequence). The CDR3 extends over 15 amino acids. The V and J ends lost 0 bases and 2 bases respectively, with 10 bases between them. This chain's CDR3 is CATSRDRQQNYGYTF. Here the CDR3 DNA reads TGTGCCACCAGCAGAGATCGGCAGCAAAACTATGGCTACACCTTC.

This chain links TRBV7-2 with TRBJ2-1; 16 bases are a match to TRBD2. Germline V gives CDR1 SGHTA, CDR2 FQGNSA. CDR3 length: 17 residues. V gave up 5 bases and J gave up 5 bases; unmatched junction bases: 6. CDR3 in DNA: TGTGCCAGCAGCGAGGGACTAGCGGGAGGGGAGGACAATGAGCAGTTCTTC. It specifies CASSEGLAGGEDNEQFF.

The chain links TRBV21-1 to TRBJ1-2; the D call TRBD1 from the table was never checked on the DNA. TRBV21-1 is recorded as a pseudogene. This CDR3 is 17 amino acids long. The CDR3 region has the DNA TGTGCCAGCAGCAAAGCGCTCGAGCAGGGGGCTGACTATGGCTACACCTTC. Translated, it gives CASSKALEQGADYGYTF.

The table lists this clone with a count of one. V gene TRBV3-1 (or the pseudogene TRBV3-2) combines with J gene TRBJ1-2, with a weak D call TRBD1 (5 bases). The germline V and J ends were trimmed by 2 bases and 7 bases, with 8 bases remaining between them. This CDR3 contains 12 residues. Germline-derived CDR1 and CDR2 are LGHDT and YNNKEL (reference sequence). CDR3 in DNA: TGTGCCAGCAGCCAATCAGGGTCTGGCTACACCTTC. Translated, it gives CASSQSGSGYTF.

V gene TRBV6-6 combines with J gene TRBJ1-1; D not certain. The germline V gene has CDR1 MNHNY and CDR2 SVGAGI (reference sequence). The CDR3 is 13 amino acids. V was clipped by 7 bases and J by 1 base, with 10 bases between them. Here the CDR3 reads CASTEKTNTEAFF. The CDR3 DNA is TGTGCCAGCACGGAAAAAACGAACACTGAAGCTTTCTTT.

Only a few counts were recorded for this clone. DNA of the CDR3: TGTGCCAGCACCCTGGGGGGCGAGCAGTACTTC. Residues: CASTLGGEQYF. The chain employs TRBV2 and TRBJ2-7; D may be TRBD2 (6 bases). V lost 7 bases and J lost 6, with 10 bases in between. Germline CDR1 SNHLY, CDR2 FYNNEI. This CDR3 contains 11 residues.

The CDR3 DNA is TGTGCCAGCAGCCTTTCGGAGTCCTACGAGCAGTACTTC. Its translation: CASSLSESYEQYF. The chain couples TRBV11-2 to TRBJ2-7, with D unclear. V lost 5 bases, J lost 1 base, and 9 bases lay in between. Germline CDR1 SGHAT, CDR2 FQNNGV. The CDR3 runs 13 residues.

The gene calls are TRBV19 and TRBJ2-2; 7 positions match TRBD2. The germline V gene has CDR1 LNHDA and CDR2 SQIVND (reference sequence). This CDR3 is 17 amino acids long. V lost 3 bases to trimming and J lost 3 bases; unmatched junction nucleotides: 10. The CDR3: CASSIAPSGMDTGELFF. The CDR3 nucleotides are TGTGCCAGTAGTATCGCCCCGAGCGGGATGGACACCGGGGAGCTGTTTTTT.

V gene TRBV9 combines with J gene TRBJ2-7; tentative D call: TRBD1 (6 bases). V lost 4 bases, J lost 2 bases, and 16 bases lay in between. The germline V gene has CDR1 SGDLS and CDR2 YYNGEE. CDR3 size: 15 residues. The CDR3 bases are TGTGCCAGCAGCCGGGACATCACATCAACCTACGAGCAGTACTTC. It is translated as CASSRDITSTYEQYF.

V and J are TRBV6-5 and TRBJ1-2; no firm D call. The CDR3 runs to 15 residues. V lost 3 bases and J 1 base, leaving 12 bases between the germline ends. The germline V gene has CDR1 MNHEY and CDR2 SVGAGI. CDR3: CASSYSEGLNYGYTF. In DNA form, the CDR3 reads TGTGCCAGCAGTTATTCGGAAGGGCTTAACTATGGCTACACCTTC.

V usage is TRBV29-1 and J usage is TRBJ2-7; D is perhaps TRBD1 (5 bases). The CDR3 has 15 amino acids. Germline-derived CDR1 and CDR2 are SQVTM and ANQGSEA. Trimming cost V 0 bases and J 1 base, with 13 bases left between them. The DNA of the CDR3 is TGCAGCGTTGAAGATTCGGCAGGGTCTTCCTACGAGCAGTACTTC. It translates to CSVEDSAGSSYEQYF.

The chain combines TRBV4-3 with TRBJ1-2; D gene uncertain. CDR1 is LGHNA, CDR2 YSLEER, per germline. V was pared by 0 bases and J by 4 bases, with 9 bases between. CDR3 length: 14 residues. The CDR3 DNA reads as TGCGCCAGCAGCCAAGATCCGTTTGGCTATGGCTACACCTTC. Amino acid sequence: CASSQDPFGYGYTF.

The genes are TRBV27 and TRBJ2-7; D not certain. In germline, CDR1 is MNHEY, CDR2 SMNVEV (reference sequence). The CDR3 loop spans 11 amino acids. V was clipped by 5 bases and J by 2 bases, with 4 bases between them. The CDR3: CASSAAYEQYF. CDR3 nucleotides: TGTGCCAGCAGTGCCGCCTACGAGCAGTACTTC.

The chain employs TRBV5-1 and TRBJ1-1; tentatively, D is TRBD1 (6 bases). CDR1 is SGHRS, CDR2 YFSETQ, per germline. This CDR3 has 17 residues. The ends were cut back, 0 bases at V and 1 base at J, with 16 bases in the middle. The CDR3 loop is CASSLAPGAGSNTEAFF. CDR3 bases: TGCGCCAGCAGCTTGGCCCCGGGGGCAGGGTCGAACACTGAAGCTTTCTTT.